This TCR beta chain was observed in a study of T cell responses to AZD1222 COVID-19 vaccine. About the study: Analyses pooled second doses at about 4 or about 12 weeks. General observations from the study: Close to half of all spike-specific TCRs reportedly target regions of the variants that are unmutated. The sample set comprised mostly white British donors with more females, and clonal diversity was possibly underestimated.

The assay was immunoSEQ multiplex PCR, and TCRdb's table has in-frame clones only and misses some. Seen here are about 100,000 clones, over 75% observed once, and the top ten hold approximately 1.2%. In this sample, this clone turned up once. Antigen specificity is unknown. Germline V gene lookup returns CDR1 LGHDT and CDR2 YNNKEL (reference sequence). This CDR3 has 13 residues. V lost 3 bases and J lost 5; bases outside the gene matches: 3. The material sequenced was peripheral blood, taken on day 0 of AZD1222 vaccination. V gene TRBV3-1 (or the pseudogene TRBV3-2) combines with J gene TRBJ2-5; 7 bases line up with TRBD1. The receptor's source is an adult in good health. The CDR3, as DNA: TGTGCCAGCAGCCAGGGACAGACTGAGACCCAGTACTTC. It translates to CASSQGQTETQYF.